The 22 T cell receptor beta chains presented below share a single source sample, sequenced in a study of blood T cell repertoires in COVID-19. The protocol was immunoSEQ multiplex PCR, while the TCRdb copy is restricted to in-frame clones and leaves out a portion. The profile shows approximately 400,000 clones, 81% of them singletons. The sample consisted of peripheral blood. These TCRs come from a human donor with acute or convalescent COVID-19. The donor label of this sample is uncertain.

The chain recombines TRBV5-1 with TRBJ1-5; 10 bases match TRBD1. The CDR3 runs to 15 residues. V gave up 5 bases and J gave up 4 bases; unmatched junction bases: 6. Germline V gives CDR1 SGHRS, CDR2 YFSETQ. The CDR3 spells CASRPGQGENQPQHF. Written as DNA, the CDR3 is TGCGCCAGCAGACCCGGACAGGGGGAGAATCAGCCCCAGCATTTT.

J is TRBJ1-1 and V is TRBV30; 7 positions agree with TRBD1. Unmatched junction bases numbered 6, after V lost 8 bases and J lost 0 bases. The germline CDR1 and CDR2 sequences are GTSNPN and SVGIG (reference sequence). The CDR3 loop spans 13 amino acids. CDR3 sequence: CANRGPVNTEAFF. The CDR3 bases are TGTGCCAACAGGGGACCCGTGAACACTGAAGCTTTCTTT.

The gene calls are TRBV6-1 and TRBJ2-1; D is possibly TRBD2 (6 bases). The CDR3 is 14 residues long. Trimming shortened V by 1 base and J by 2 bases, and 6 bases separated the two germline ends. Germline loops: CDR1 MNHNS, CDR2 SASEGT. Written as DNA, the CDR3 is TGTGCCAGCAGTGAAGGACTAGCCTACAATGAGCAGTTCTTC. Translation gives CASSEGLAYNEQFF.

V and J are TRBV27 and TRBJ2-1, with 10 bases that match TRBD2. Germline V gives CDR1 MNHEY, CDR2 SMNVEV (reference sequence). Trimming removed 2 bases from V and 1 base from J; junction bases left unmatched: 11. The CDR3 has 19 amino acids. The CDR3 spells CASSLRASGGARSYNEQFF. Here the CDR3 DNA reads TGTGCCAGCAGTTTAAGGGCTAGCGGGGGCGCCCGGTCCTACAATGAGCAGTTCTTC.

This rearrangement joins TRBV5-1 to TRBJ2-1, with 8 bases matching TRBD1. Germline V gene data show CDR1 as SGHRS and CDR2 as YFSETQ. J gave up 8 bases and V 3 bases, and 1 base lay outside the gene matches. The CDR3 is 12 residues long. The CDR3 region has the DNA TGCGCCAGCAGCTGGACAGGGTATGAGCAGTTCTTC. It is translated as CASSWTGYEQFF.

The genes are TRBV11-2 and TRBJ2-3, with 9 bases lining up with TRBD1. The CDR3 runs 18 residues. Germline V gene sequence: CDR1 SGHAT, CDR2 FQNNGV. Trimming removed 2 bases from V and 4 bases from J; junction bases left unmatched: 13. CDR3 sequence: CASSLPSPGQGLADTQYF. The DNA for the CDR3 is TGTGCCAGCAGCTTACCATCACCGGGACAGGGTCTAGCAGATACGCAGTATTTT.

The rearrangement links TRBV6-5 to TRBJ2-3; a possible D gene is TRBD1 (6 bases). V was shortened by 5 bases and J by 2 bases, with 14 bases between the two germline ends. This CDR3 contains 15 residues. Germline V lookup: CDR1 MNHEY, CDR2 SVGAGI. The CDR3 sequence: CASSRARTATDTQYF. The CDR3 region has the DNA TGTGCCAGCAGTCGAGCGAGGACAGCCACAGATACGCAGTATTTT.

The rearrangement links TRBV28 to TRBJ1-2; unclear D gene. This CDR3 region has 13 residues. Germline-derived CDR1 and CDR2 are MDHEN and SYDVKM. V was trimmed by 5 bases and J by 5 bases, leaving 12 bases between them. The CDR3 DNA reads as TGTGCCAGCAGTAAAGTAGCACCGTATGGCTACACCTTC. Its protein is CASSKVAPYGYTF.

This sequence joins TRBV30 and TRBJ2-7, with a tentative D call TRBD1 (5 bases). Trimming pared 2 bases from V and 9 bases from J, leaving 11 bases between. The germline CDR1 and CDR2 sequences are GTSNPN and SVGIG (reference sequence). CDR3 length equals 11 residues. Here the CDR3 reads CAWSRQSGQYF. In DNA form, the CDR3 reads TGTGCCTGGAGTCGACAGTCTGGGCAGTACTTC.

The chain has TRBV9 and TRBJ1-4; no definite D call. From germline, CDR1 is SGDLS and CDR2 YYNGEE. V was shortened by 3 bases and J by 8 bases, with 17 bases between the two germline ends. This CDR3 is built from 15 residues. CDR3 loop: CASSASTSLQEKLFF. CDR3 sequence (DNA): TGTGCCAGCAGCGCCTCGACTTCGCTCCAGGAAAAACTGTTTTTT.

The chain uses TRBV12-2 and TRBJ1-1; the table's D call, TRBD1, was not checked against the DNA. TRBV12-2 is a known pseudogene. This CDR3 region has 16 residues. CDR3 bases: TGTGCAAGTCGCTTAAGGACAGGGGGCCTGAACACTGAAGCTTTCTTT. The encoded protein is CASRLRTGGLNTEAFF.

This chain connects TRBV19 to TRBJ1-4; D remains ambiguous. This CDR3 is built from 16 residues. Germline assignment: CDR1 LNHDA and CDR2 SQIVND (reference sequence). V dropped 0 bases and J dropped 6 bases, with 14 bases sitting between them. In DNA, the CDR3 is TGTGCCAGTAGTATAGATGGTCGGGGTTTGGATGAAAAACTGTTTTTT. Its translation is CASSIDGRGLDEKLFF.

V gene TRBV29-1 combines with J gene TRBJ2-1, with D maybe TRBD2 (7 bases). This CDR3 has 14 amino acids. V lost 7 bases and J lost 6, with 19 bases in between. Germline V gene sequence: CDR1 SQVTM, CDR2 ANQGSEA. CDR3 nucleotides: TGCAGCGGACAAACAGGGAGGGTAGGCAATGAGCAGTTCTTC. This translates into CSGQTGRVGNEQFF.

V and J are TRBV11-3 and TRBJ2-3; TRBD1 matches 8 bases. The CDR3 sequence is 15 residues long. Losses at the gene ends were 4 bases for V and 0 bases for J; bases not matched to a gene: 3. Germline V CDR1 and CDR2: SGHNT, YENEEA. The CDR3 DNA sequence: TGTGCCAGCAGCTCCAGGACAGGGAGCACAGATACGCAGTATTTT. It translates to CASSSRTGSTDTQYF. Variable domain in full (rest from reference TRBV11-3 and TRBJ2-3): EAGVVQSPRYKIIEKKQPVAFWCNPISGHNTLYWYLQNLGQGPELLIRYENEEAVDDSQLPKDRFSAERLKGVDSTLKIQPAELGDSAVYLCASSSRTGSTDTQYFGPGTRLTVL.

This rearrangement joins TRBV27 to TRBJ1-2; 8 nucleotides line up with TRBD1. Germline trimming cut 5 bases from V and 2 bases from J; bases unmatched to any gene: 7. Germline values: CDR1 MNHEY, CDR2 SMNVEV (reference sequence). This CDR3 comprises 15 residues. CDR3 sequence (DNA): TGTGCCAGCAGTCGTCTACAGGGGGGCAACTATGGCTACACCTTC. This gives the protein CASSRLQGGNYGYTF.

This sequence joins TRBV15 and TRBJ2-6, with 10 bases identical to TRBD1. The V gene's germline CDR1 is LNHNV and CDR2 YYDKDF (reference sequence). V trimming: 5 bases; J trimming: 0 bases; junction bases outside the gene matches: 4. This CDR3 comprises 17 residues. The CDR3 nucleotides are TGTGCCACCAGCCCCGGGACAGGGGCCTCTGGGGCCAACGTCCTGACTTTC. Translating gives CATSPGTGASGANVLTF.

This rearrangement joins TRBV29-1 to TRBJ2-1; 7 bases fit TRBD2. Trimming cost V 7 bases and J 0 bases; bases outside gene matches: 12. Germline lookup yields CDR1 SQVTM and CDR2 ANQGSEA. CDR3 size: 16 residues. The CDR3: CSALGRAGASYNEQFF. The CDR3 nucleotides read TGCAGCGCTCTGGGGAGGGCGGGAGCCTCCTACAATGAGCAGTTCTTC.

The rearrangement links TRBV19 to TRBJ1-1; the match to TRBD1 covers 7 bases. The V gene's germline CDR1 is LNHDA and CDR2 SQIVND (reference sequence). There are 13 residues in the CDR3. Unmatched junction bases numbered 7, after V lost 5 bases and J lost 7 bases. The DNA of the CDR3 is TGTGCCAGTAGTCGGACAGGCCTTTTTGAAGCTTTCTTT. It is translated as CASSRTGLFEAFF.

J is TRBJ1-5 and V is TRBV2, with 9 bases lining up with TRBD1. The length of the CDR3 is 14 residues. Trimming at V came to 4 bases and at J to 9 bases, leaving 7 bases not matched to a gene. Germline assignment: CDR1 SNHLY and CDR2 FYNNEI. CDR3 region: CASSGQGDSWPQHF. In nucleotides, the CDR3 is TGTGCCAGCAGTGGACAGGGGGACTCCTGGCCCCAGCATTTT.

The chain couples TRBV6-5 to TRBJ2-5; a possible D gene is TRBD2 (7 bases). The ends were cut back, 8 bases at V and 4 bases at J, with 14 bases in the middle. The CDR3 spans 13 residues. Germline loops: CDR1 MNHEY, CDR2 SVGAGI. This CDR3 is CASRLGGPETQYF. For the CDR3, the DNA is TGTGCCAGCCGGCTGGGGGGGCCAGAGACCCAGTACTTC.

This clone was counted a single time. The genes are TRBV11-2 and TRBJ1-2, with D unresolved. The CDR3 consists of 12 residues. Germline V gives CDR1 SGHAT, CDR2 FQNNGV. Between the trimmed V and J ends, which lost 5 bases and 8 bases, there was a span of 12 bases. DNA of the CDR3: TGTGCCAGCAGCCGAGACTCTGTCGGCTACACCTTC. It translates to CASSRDSVGYTF.

In DNA form, the CDR3 reads TGTGCCAGCAGCCAAACCGGGACAGTCTATCAGCCCCAGCATTTT. Its translation is CASSQTGTVYQPQHF. The chain employs TRBV7-2 and TRBJ1-5; TRBD1 aligns across 7 bases. Germline lookup yields CDR1 SGHTA and CDR2 FQGNSA. The CDR3 extends over 15 amino acids. After removal of 5 bases from V and 5 bases from J, the junction contained 9 bases not matched to a gene.